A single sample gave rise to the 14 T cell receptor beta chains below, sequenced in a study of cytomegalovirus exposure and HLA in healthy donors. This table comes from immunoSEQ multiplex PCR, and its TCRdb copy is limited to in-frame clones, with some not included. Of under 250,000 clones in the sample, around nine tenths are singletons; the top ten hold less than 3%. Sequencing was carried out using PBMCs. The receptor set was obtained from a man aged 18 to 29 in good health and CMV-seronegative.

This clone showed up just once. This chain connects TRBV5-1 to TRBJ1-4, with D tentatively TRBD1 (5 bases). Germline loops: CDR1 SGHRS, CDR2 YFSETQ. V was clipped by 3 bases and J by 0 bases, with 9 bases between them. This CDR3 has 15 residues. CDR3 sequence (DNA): TGCGCCAGCAGCTCCGACAGAGCAACTAATGAAAAACTGTTTTTT. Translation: CASSSDRATNEKLFF. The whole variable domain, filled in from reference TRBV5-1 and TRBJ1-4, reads KAGVTQTPRYLIKTRGQQVTLSCSPISGHRSVSWYQQTPGQGLQFLFEYFSETQRNKGNFPGRFSGRQFSNSRSEMNVSTLELGDSALYLCASSSDRATNEKLFFGSGTQLSVL.

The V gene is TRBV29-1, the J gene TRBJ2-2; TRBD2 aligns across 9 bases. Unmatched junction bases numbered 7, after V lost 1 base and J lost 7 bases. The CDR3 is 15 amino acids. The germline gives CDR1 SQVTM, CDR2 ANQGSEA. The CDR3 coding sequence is TGCAGCGTTGAAGGGGCTAGCGGGGCCTACGGGGAGCTGTTTTTT. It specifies CSVEGASGAYGELFF.

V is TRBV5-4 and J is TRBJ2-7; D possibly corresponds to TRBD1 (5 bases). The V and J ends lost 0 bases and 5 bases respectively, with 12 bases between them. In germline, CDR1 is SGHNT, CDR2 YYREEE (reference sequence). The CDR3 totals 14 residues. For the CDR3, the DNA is TGTGCCAGCAGCTTGGCTGGGGTAGGGGACGAGCAGTACTTC. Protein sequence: CASSLAGVGDEQYF.

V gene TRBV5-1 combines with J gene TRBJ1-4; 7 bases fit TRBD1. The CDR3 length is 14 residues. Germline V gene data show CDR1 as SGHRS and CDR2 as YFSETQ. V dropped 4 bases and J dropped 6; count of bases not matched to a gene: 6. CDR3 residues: CASSGGGGHEKLFF. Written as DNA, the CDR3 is TGCGCCAGCAGCGGAGGGGGCGGACATGAAAAACTGTTTTTT.

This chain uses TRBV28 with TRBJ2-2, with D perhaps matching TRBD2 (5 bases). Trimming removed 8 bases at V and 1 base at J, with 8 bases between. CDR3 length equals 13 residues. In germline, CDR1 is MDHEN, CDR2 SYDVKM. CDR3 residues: CASRLRNTGELFF. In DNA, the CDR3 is TGTGCCAGCCGACTAAGGAACACCGGGGAGCTGTTTTTT.

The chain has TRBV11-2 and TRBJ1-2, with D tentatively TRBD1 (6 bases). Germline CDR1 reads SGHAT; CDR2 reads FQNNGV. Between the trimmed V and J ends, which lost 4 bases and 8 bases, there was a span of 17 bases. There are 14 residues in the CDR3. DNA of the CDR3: TGTGCCAGCAGCTCCCCCCTACAGGGAAGCGGCTACACCTTC. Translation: CASSSPLQGSGYTF.

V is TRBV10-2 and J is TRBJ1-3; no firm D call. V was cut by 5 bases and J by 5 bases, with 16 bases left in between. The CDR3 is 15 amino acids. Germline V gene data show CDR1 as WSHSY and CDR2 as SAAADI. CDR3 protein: CASSPAELARNTIYF. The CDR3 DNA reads TGCGCCAGCAGTCCGGCGGAACTAGCTCGAAACACCATATATTTT.

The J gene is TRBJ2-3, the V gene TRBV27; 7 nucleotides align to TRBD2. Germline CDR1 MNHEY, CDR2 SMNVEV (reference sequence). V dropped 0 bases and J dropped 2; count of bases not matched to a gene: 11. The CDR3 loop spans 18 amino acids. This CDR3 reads CASSLSIAGTVPTDTQYF. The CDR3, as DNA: TGTGCCAGCAGTTTATCGATAGCGGGTACTGTTCCCACAGATACGCAGTATTTT.

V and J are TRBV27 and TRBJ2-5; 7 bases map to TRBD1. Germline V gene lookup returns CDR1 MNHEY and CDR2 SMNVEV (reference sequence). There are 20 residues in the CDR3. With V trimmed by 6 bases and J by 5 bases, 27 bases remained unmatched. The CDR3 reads CASSPQTGAYKTRTEETQYF. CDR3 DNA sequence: TGTGCCAGCAGCCCACAAACAGGGGCCTACAAAACGCGTACTGAGGAGACCCAGTACTTC.

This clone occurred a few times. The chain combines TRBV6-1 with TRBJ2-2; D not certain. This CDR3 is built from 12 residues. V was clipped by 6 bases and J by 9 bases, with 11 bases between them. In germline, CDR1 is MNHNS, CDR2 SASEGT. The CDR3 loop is CASRTLGWELFF. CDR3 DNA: TGTGCCAGCAGGACGCTCGGGTGGGAGCTGTTTTTT.

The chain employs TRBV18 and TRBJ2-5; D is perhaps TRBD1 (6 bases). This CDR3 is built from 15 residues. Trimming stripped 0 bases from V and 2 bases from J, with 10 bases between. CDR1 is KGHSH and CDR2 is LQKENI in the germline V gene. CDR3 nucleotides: TGTGCCAGCTCACCACCTCGAGGGGGACAAGAGACCCAGTACTTC. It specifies CASSPPRGGQETQYF.

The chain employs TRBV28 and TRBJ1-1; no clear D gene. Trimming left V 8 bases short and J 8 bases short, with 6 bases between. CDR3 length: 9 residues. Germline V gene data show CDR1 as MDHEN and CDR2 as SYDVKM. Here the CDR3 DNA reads TGTGCCAGCCCCATGGAAGCTTTCTTT. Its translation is CASPMEAFF.

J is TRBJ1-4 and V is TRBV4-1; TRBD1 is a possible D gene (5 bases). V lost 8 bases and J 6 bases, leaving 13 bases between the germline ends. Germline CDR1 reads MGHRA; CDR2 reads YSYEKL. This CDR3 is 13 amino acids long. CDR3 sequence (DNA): TGCGCCAGCGGCGGGACGGTGGATGAAAAACTGTTTTTT. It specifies CASGGTVDEKLFF.

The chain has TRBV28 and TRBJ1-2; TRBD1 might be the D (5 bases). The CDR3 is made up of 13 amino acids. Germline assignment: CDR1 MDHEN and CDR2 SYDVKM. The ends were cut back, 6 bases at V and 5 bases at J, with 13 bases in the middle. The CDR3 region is CASSYYSGYGYTF. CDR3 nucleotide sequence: TGTGCCAGCAGCTATTACTCAGGGTATGGCTACACCTTC.